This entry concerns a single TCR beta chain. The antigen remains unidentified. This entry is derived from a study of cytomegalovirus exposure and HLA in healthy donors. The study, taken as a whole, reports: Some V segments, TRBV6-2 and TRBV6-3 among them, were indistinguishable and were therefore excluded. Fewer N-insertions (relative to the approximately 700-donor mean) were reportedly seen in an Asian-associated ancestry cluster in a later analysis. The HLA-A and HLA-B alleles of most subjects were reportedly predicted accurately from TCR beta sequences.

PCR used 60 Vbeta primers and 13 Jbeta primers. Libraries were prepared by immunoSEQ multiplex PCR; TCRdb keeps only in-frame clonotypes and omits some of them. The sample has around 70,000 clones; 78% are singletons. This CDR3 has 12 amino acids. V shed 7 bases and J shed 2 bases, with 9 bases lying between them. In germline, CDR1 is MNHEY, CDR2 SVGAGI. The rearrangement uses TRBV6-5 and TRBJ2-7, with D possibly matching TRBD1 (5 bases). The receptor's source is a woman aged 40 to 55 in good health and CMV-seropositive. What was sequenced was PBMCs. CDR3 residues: CASMPGTYEQYF. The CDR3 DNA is TGTGCCAGCATGCCAGGGACCTACGAGCAGTACTTC.